What follows are 25 T cell receptor beta chains derived from one specimen sequenced in a study of shared clonotypes between healthy human individuals (TCRdb year 2020). Libraries were constructed by the immunoSEQ multiplex PCR assay. Not all clones reach the TCRdb copy of this immuneACCESS table, which keeps in-frame sequences only. Checked studies attribute under half of the gap to unresolved V genes and leave the rest unexplained. The sample records about a million clones, roughly 80% of which are singletons. Around 1.5% of the sample is in the top ten clones. Sequencing used memory CD4+ T cells sorted from blood. Taken with the paper, the label for cell subset or site translates to: CD45RA-negative fraction. The source is a young man in good health.

V is TRBV2 and J is TRBJ2-1, with 11 bases lining up with TRBD2. The CDR3 runs 15 residues. Germline V gene lookup returns CDR1 SNHLY and CDR2 FYNNEI. V shed 8 bases, J shed 4 bases, and the junction held 7 bases outside the gene matches. The CDR3, as DNA: TGTGCCAGCGGGAGACTAGCGGGGTCATACAATGAGCAGTTCTTC. This encodes CASGRLAGSYNEQFF.

The rearrangement links TRBV7-9 to TRBJ2-1; D may be TRBD2 (6 bases). From germline, CDR1 is SEHNR and CDR2 FQNEAQ (reference sequence). The V gene lost 8 bases and the J gene lost 6 bases, with 11 bases spanning the gap. CDR3 length equals 12 residues. This CDR3 reads CASERRGNEQFF. The CDR3 coding sequence is TGTGCCAGCGAGCGGAGGGGCAATGAGCAGTTCTTC.

The rearrangement uses TRBV5-6 and TRBJ1-1; D might be TRBD1 (6 bases). Trimming took off 2 bases at V and 1 base at J, with 9 bases between the two ends. The CDR3 has 14 amino acids. CDR1 is SGHDT and CDR2 is YYEEEE in the germline V gene. The CDR3 DNA reads as TGTGCCAGCAGCTTACCGGGACAGAACACTGAAGCTTTCTTT. Translating gives CASSLPGQNTEAFF.

As to this clone: The same CDR3 also results from other DNA sequences found in this sample. The chain has TRBV25-1 and TRBJ1-5; no definite D call. The CDR3 runs 13 residues. Trimming stripped 4 bases from V and 4 bases from J, with 8 bases between. In germline, CDR1 is MGHDK, CDR2 SYGVNS. The DNA for the CDR3 is TGTGCCAGCAGTGGGTCAGGTAATCAGCCCCAGCATTTT. Its translation is CASSGSGNQPQHF.

The CDR3 loop is CASSFGLLAGAQETQYF. The CDR3, as DNA: TGCGCCAGCAGCTTCGGCCTACTAGCGGGGGCCCAAGAGACCCAGTACTTC. The V and J genes are TRBV5-1 and TRBJ2-5; 11 nucleotides match TRBD2. Germline CDR1 SGHRS, CDR2 YFSETQ. The CDR3 length is 17 residues. V was pared by 2 bases and J by 1 base, with 7 bases of the junction left unmatched.

This chain connects TRBV5-4 to TRBJ2-3, with D maybe TRBD2 (6 bases). V lost 1 base and J lost 4, with 10 bases in between. Germline CDR1 SGHNT, CDR2 YYREEE (reference sequence). CDR3 length: 14 amino acids. DNA for the CDR3: TGTGCCAGCAGCTTGAAATCGGGAGCAGATACGCAGTATTTT. As protein: CASSLKSGADTQYF. Complete variable domain (other parts from reference TRBV5-4 and TRBJ2-3): ETGVTQSPTHLIKTRGQQVTLRCSSQSGHNTVSWYQQALGQGPQFIFQYYREEENGRGNFPPRFSGLQFPNYSSELNVNALELDDSALYLCASSLKSGADTQYFGPGTRLTVL.

This rearrangement joins TRBV5-1 to TRBJ2-3; the match to TRBD2 covers 8 bases. Per the germline V gene, CDR1 is SGHRS and CDR2 is YFSETQ. J gave up 6 bases and V 4 bases, and 7 bases lay outside the gene matches. CDR3 length: 14 amino acids. The CDR3 nucleotides are TGCGCCAGCAGCATGAGCGGGAGTGGCGATACGCAGTATTTT. It codes for CASSMSGSGDTQYF.

The chain employs TRBV19 and TRBJ2-6, with a weak D call TRBD1 (5 bases). Trimming removed 3 bases at V and 2 bases at J, with 8 bases between. The length of the CDR3 is 15 residues. The germline V gene encodes CDR1 LNHDA and CDR2 SQIVND (reference sequence). CDR3 loop: CASSMTVPGANVLTF. As DNA, the CDR3 is TGTGCCAGTAGTATGACAGTGCCTGGGGCCAACGTCCTGACTTTC.

The V call is TRBV7-2, the J call TRBJ2-5; D call uncertain. Deletions cut 3 bases from V and 1 base from J, with 15 bases between. Germline V gene data show CDR1 as SGHTA and CDR2 as FQGNSA. The CDR3 spans 16 residues. As DNA, the CDR3 is TGTGCCAGCAGCTTCCTGCTAAATGAAGTCCAAGAGACCCAGTACTTC. This sequence encodes CASSFLLNEVQETQYF.

Remarks on this clone: The identical CDR3 is also encoded by other nucleotide sequences in the sample. V is TRBV5-4 and J is TRBJ1-5; TRBD1 matches at 8 bases. The germline gives CDR1 SGHNT, CDR2 YYREEE (reference sequence). There are 13 residues in the CDR3. With 4 bases clipped from V and 7 bases from J, the junction kept 4 bases outside the gene matches. The DNA of the CDR3 is TGTGCCAGCAGCGCAGACAGGGGCCAGCCCCAGCATTTT. Translation: CASSADRGQPQHF.

This chain connects TRBV27 to TRBJ2-4, with 12 bases identical to TRBD2. Germline V lookup: CDR1 MNHEY, CDR2 SMNVEV (reference sequence). The CDR3 has 17 amino acids. J lost 6 bases, V lost 3 bases, and 9 bases had no gene match. The CDR3 loop reads CASSFFASGGVRNIQYF. DNA for the CDR3: TGTGCCAGCAGTTTTTTCGCTAGCGGGGGGGTAAGAAACATTCAGTACTTC.

This chain uses TRBV7-9 with TRBJ2-3; the match to TRBD2 covers 12 bases. CDR1 is SEHNR and CDR2 is FQNEAQ in the germline V gene (reference sequence). The CDR3 length is 16 residues. With 5 bases clipped from V and 2 bases from J, the junction kept 5 bases outside the gene matches. As DNA, the CDR3 is TGTGCCAGCAGCGGGGGACTAGCGGGTGACACAGATACGCAGTATTTT. It yields the protein CASSGGLAGDTDTQYF.

The genes are TRBV30 and TRBJ1-5; D perhaps matches TRBD1 (5 bases). The germline gives CDR1 GTSNPN, CDR2 SVGIG (reference sequence). The CDR3 length is 13 residues. With 0 bases removed from V and 6 bases from J, the gap between germline ends came to 9 bases. CDR3 DNA: TGTGCCTGGAGTGTCGGGGGGTTTCAGCCCCAGCATTTT. It specifies CAWSVGGFQPQHF.

V and J are TRBV2 and TRBJ2-1, with 8 bases identical to TRBD2. The J segment lost 9 bases and the V segment lost 4 bases, leaving 8 bases of the junction unmatched. Germline values: CDR1 SNHLY, CDR2 FYNNEI. This CDR3 has 14 amino acids. For the CDR3, the DNA is TGTGCCAGCAGTGTGTCTAGCGGGTTTGGTGAGCAGTTCTTC. Its protein is CASSVSSGFGEQFF.

The genes are TRBV2 and TRBJ2-5; D not resolved. Between the trimmed V and J ends, which lost 3 bases and 5 bases, there was a span of 10 bases. The CDR3 loop spans 13 amino acids. Germline V gives CDR1 SNHLY, CDR2 FYNNEI. The CDR3: CASSDVARETQYF. DNA for the CDR3: TGTGCCAGCAGTGATGTGGCTAGGGAGACCCAGTACTTC.

The genes are TRBV5-6 and TRBJ2-2; 7 positions match TRBD1. Trimming removed 4 bases from V and 1 base from J; junction bases left unmatched: 7. Germline V lookup: CDR1 SGHDT, CDR2 YYEEEE. The CDR3 is made up of 16 amino acids. The CDR3 DNA is TGTGCCAGCAGCACGAGGACAGGCCGGAACACCGGGGAGCTGTTTTTT. Protein product: CASSTRTGRNTGELFF.

This rearrangement joins TRBV6-1 to TRBJ2-2; possible D gene TRBD2, 5 bases. Trimming cost V 4 bases and J 5 bases, with 11 bases left between them. The CDR3 totals 14 residues. Germline V CDR1 and CDR2: MNHNS, SASEGT. DNA for the CDR3: TGTGCCAGCAGTGTAGCTAGCATGACCGGGGAGCTGTTTTTT. Protein: CASSVASMTGELFF.

This clone was recorded only once. Because it lacks the conserved phenylalanine or tryptophan at the end, this CDR3 is likely a read error. The DNA is left out, because the CDR3 cannot be placed on it with certainty; the CDR3 is given as TCRdb lists it. The chain couples TRBV20-1 to TRBJ2-7. Looked up from germline, CDR1 is DFQATT and CDR2 is SNEGSKA (reference sequence). The CDR3 totals 11 residues, both ends included. The CDR3 region is CSAREGDREGL.

This sequence joins TRBV19 and TRBJ1-5; no definite D call. Germline loops: CDR1 LNHDA, CDR2 SQIVND (reference sequence). The CDR3 loop spans 14 amino acids. Trimming stripped 7 bases from V and 2 bases from J, with 12 bases between. The CDR3 DNA reads TGTGCCAGTATCGCGGGTGGTCGCAATCAGCCCCAGCATTTT. Translated: CASIAGGRNQPQHF.

This chain uses TRBV9 with TRBJ2-3; TRBD2 aligns across 7 bases. CDR1 and CDR2 from the germline V gene are SGDLS and YYNGEE. The CDR3 is made up of 16 amino acids. The V segment lost 4 bases and the J segment 1 base; nucleotides outside the gene matches: 9. CDR3 region: CASSPQAGSRTDTQYF. The CDR3 bases are TGTGCCAGCAGCCCTCAAGCGGGAAGCCGCACAGATACGCAGTATTTT.

This clone was counted once. The sample carries other DNA sequences with the same CDR3. This chain uses TRBV2 with TRBJ2-7; weak D call: TRBD1 (6 bases). Trimming left V 4 bases short and J 0 bases short, with 10 bases between. CDR1 is SNHLY, CDR2 FYNNEI, per germline. The CDR3 sequence is 14 residues long. As DNA, the CDR3 is TGTGCCAGCAGTGGACAGGAAAGCTCCTACGAGCAGTACTTC. Translating gives CASSGQESSYEQYF. The variable domain in full, completed from reference TRBV2 and TRBJ2-7, reads EPEVTQTPSHQVTQMGQEVILRCVPISNHLYFYWYRQILGQKVEFLVSFYNNEISEKSEIFDDQFSVERPDGSNFTLKIRSTKLEDSAMYFCASSGQESSYEQYFGPGTRLTVT.

In this sample, this clone turned up once. The J gene is TRBJ2-1, the V gene TRBV11-2; 8 bases are shared with TRBD2. V lost 5 bases, J lost 9 bases, and 15 bases stayed unmatched. CDR1 SGHAT and CDR2 FQNNGV come from the germline V gene. The CDR3 loop spans 16 amino acids. The CDR3 protein is CASSPGTSLILGEQFF. The CDR3 DNA follows: TGTGCCAGCAGCCCAGGGACTAGTTTGATACTGGGTGAGCAGTTCTTC. Full variable domain (rest looked up from reference TRBV11-2 and TRBJ2-1): EAGVAQSPRYKIIEKRQSVAFWCNPISGHATLYWYQQILGQGPKLLIQFQNNGVVDDSQLPKDRFSAERLKGVDSTLKIQPAKLEDSAVYLCASSPGTSLILGEQFFGPGTRLTVL.

V and J are TRBV18 and TRBJ2-1; TRBD2 aligns across 7 bases. The CDR3 runs to 16 residues. Germline V gene lookup returns CDR1 KGHSH and CDR2 LQKENI. V gave up 0 bases and J gave up 2 bases; unmatched junction bases: 4. The CDR3 region is CASSPPSSGAYNEQFF. CDR3 nucleotides: TGTGCCAGCTCACCACCTTCGAGCGGGGCCTACAATGAGCAGTTCTTC.

The chain links TRBV7-2 to TRBJ2-7; no clear D. The CDR3 loop spans 12 amino acids. Germline assignment: CDR1 SGHTA and CDR2 FQGNSA. V dropped 5 bases and J dropped 2 bases, with 7 bases sitting between them. The DNA of the CDR3 is TGTGCCAGCAGCAGTCGGGCCTACGAGCAGTACTTC. Its translation: CASSSRAYEQYF. Based on the CDR3 plus reference TRBV7-2 and TRBJ2-7, the full variable domain is GAGVSQSPSNKVTEKGKDVELRCDPISGHTALYWYRQSLGQGLEFLIYFQGNSAPDKSGLPSDRFSAERTGGSVSTLTIQRTQQEDSAVYLCASSSRAYEQYFGPGTRLTVT.

The V and J genes are TRBV7-6 and TRBJ2-5; no firm D call. The germline V and J ends were trimmed by 5 bases and 2 bases, with 12 bases remaining between them. The CDR3 is 14 residues long. Germline V gene lookup returns CDR1 SGHVS and CDR2 FNYEAQ. CDR3 nucleotides: TGTGCCAGCAGCGAAATGCCACCTCAAGAGACCCAGTACTTC. Translated, it gives CASSEMPPQETQYF.